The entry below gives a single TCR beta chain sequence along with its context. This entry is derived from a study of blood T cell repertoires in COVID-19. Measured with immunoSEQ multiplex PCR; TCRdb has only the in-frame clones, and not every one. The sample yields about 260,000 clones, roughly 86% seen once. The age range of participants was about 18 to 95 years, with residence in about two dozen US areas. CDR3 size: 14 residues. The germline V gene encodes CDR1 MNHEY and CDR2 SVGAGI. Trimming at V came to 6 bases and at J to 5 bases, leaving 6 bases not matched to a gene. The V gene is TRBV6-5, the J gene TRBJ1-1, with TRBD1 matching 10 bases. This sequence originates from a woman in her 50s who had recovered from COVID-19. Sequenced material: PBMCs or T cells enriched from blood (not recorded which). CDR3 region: CASSLGTGETEAFF. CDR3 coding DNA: TGTGCCAGCAGCCTCGGGACAGGGGAAACTGAAGCTTTCTTT.